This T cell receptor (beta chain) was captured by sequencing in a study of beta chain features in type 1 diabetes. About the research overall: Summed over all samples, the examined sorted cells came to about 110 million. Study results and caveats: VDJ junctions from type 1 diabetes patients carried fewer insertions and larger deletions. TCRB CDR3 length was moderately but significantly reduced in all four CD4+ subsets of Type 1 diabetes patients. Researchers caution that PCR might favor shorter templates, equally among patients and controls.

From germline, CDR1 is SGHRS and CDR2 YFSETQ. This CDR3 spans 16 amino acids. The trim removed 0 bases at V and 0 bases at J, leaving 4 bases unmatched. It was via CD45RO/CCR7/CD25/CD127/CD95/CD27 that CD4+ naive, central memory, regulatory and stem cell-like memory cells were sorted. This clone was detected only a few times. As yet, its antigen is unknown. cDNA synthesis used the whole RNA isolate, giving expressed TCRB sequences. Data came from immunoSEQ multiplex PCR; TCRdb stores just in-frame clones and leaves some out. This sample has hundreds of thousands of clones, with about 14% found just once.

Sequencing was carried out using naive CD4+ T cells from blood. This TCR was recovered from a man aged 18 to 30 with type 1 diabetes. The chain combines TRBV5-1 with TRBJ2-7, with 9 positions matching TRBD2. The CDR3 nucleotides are TGCGCCAGCAGCTTGGCTTTTAGCGGGAGCTCCTACGAGCAGTACTTC. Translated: CASSLAFSGSSYEQYF.